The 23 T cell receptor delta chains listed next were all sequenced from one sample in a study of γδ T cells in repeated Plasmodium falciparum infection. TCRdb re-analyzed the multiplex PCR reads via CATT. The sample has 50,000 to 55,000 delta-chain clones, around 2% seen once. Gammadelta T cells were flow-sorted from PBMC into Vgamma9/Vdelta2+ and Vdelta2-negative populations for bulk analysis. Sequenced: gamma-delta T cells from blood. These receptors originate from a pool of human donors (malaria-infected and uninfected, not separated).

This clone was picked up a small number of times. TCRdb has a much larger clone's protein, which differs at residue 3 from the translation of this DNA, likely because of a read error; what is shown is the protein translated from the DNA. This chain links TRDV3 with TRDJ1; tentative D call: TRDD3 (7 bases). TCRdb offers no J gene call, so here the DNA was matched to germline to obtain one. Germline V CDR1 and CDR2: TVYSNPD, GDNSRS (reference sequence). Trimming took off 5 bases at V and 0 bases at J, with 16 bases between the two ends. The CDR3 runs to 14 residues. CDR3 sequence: CALPGGKYTDKLIF. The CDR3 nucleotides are TGTGCCCTTCCTGGGGGCAAGTACACCGATAAACTCATCTTT.

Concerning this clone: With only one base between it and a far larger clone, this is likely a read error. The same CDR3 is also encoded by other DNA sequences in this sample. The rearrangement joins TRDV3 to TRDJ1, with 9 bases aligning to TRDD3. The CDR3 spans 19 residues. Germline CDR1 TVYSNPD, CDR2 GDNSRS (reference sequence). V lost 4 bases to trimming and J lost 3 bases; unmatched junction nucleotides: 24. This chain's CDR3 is CASPYELRFWGYGSDKLIF. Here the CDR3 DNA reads TGTGCCTCCCCCTACGAGCTGAGGTTCTGGGGATACGGGTCCGATAAACTCATCTTT.

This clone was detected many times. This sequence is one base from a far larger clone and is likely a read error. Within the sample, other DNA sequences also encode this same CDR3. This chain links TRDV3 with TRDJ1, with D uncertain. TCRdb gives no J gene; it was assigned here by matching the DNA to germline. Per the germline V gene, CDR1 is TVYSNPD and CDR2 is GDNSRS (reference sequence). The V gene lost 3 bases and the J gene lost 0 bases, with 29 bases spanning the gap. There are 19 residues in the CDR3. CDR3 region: CAFADLPTSYYPYTDKLIF. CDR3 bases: TGTGCCTTCGCAGACCTCCCCACCTCGTACTACCCTTACACCGATAAACTCATCTTT.

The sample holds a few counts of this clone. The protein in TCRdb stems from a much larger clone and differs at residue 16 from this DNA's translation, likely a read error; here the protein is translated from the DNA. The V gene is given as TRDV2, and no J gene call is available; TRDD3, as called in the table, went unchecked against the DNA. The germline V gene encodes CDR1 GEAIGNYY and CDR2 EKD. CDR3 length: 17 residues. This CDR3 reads CACDTLGGNKNTDKLTF. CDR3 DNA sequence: TGTGCCTGTGACACCCTCGGGGGGAACAAAAACACCGATAAACTCACCTTT.

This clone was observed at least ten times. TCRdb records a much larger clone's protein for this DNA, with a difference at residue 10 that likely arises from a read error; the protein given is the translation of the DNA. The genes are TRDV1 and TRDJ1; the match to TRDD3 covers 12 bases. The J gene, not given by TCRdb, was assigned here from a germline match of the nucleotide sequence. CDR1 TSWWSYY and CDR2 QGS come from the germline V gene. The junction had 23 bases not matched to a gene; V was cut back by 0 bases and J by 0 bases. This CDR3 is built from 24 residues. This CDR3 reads CALGELREGSWGIRLPHYTDKLIF. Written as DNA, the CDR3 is TGTGCTCTTGGGGAACTCCGCGAGGGGTCCTGGGGGATACGCTTACCCCACTACACCGATAAACTCATCTTT.

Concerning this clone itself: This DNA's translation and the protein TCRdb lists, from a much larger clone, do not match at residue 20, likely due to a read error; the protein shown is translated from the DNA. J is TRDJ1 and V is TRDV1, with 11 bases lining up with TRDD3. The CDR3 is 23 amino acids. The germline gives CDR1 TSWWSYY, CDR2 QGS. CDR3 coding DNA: TGTGCTCTTAGCTTCCTATTATTTCCATCGGTACTGGGGGATATCAACTACACCGATACACTCATCTTT. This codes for CALSFLLFPSVLGDINYTDTLIF.

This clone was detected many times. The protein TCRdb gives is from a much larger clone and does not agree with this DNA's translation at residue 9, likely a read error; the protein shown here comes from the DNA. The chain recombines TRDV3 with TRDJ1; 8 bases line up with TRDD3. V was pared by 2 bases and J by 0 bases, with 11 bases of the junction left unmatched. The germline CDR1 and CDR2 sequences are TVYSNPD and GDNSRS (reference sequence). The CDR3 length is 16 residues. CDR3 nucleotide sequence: TGTGCCTTTGATTACTGGGGGCCAGTGTACACCGATAAACTCATCTTT. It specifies CAFDYWGPVYTDKLIF.

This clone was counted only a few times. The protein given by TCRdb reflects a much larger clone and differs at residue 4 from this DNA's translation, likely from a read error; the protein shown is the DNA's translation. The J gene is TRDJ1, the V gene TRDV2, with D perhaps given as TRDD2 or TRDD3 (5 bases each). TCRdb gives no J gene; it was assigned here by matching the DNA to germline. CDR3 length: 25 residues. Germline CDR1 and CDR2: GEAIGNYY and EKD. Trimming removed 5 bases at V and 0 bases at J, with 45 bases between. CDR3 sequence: CACGTGLLSGSGCHPPKWYTDKLIF. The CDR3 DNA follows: TGTGCCTGTGGCACGGGCCTTCTTTCAGGGTCGGGATGTCACCCCCCAAAGTGGTACACCGATAAACTCATCTTT.

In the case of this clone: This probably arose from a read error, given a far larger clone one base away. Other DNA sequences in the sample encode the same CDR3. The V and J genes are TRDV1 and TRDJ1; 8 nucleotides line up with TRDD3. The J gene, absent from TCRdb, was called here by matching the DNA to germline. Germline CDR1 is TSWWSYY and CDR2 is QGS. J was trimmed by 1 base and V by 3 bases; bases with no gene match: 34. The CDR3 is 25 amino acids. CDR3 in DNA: TGTGCTCTTGGGGATAAGGTATCCTACGTGCCCAGGCGCCATTACTGGGGATACTTCACCGATAAACTCATCTTT. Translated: CALGDKVSYVPRRHYWGYFTDKLIF.

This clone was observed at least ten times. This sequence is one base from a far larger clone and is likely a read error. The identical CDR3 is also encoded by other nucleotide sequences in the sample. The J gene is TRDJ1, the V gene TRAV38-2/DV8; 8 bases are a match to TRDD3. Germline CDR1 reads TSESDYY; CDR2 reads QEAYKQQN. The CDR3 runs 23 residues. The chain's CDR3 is CAYRSRRPQTARGYTEYTDKLIF. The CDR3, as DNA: TGTGCTTATAGGAGCCGCCGACCCCAAACCGCCCGGGGATACACCGAGTACACCGATAAACTTATCTTT.

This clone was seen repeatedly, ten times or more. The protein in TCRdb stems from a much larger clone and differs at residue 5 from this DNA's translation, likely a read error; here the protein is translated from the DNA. The CDR3 DNA reads as TGTGCCTGTGACATCGTGTCCTCCCACACCGATAAACTCATCTTT. It specifies CACDIVSSHTDKLIF. V and J are TRDV2 and TRDJ1; D ambiguous. TCRdb is silent on the J gene; assignment here came from matching the DNA to germline. V lost 2 bases and J 0 bases, leaving 12 bases between the germline ends. This CDR3 contains 15 residues. Per germline, CDR1 GEAIGNYY and CDR2 EKD.

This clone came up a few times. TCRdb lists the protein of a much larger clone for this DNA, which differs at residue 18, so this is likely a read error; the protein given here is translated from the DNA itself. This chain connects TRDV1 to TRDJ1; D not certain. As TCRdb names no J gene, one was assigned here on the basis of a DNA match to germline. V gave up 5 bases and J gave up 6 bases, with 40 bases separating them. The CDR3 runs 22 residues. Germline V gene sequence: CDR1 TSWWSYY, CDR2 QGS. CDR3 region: CALGTAPKMPRDRALGTNKLIF. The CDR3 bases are TGTGCTCTTGGGACCGCTCCCAAAATGCCGCGTGATAGGGCACTCGGGACCAATAAACTCATCTTT.

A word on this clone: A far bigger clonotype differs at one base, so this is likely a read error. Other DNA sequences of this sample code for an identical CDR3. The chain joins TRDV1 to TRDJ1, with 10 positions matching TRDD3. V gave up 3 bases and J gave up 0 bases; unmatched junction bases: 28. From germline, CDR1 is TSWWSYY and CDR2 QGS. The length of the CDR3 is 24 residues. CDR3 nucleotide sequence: TGTGCTCTTGGGGAGACGCCTTCACCGTACTGGGGGATGATGTTGCCGTTCTACACCGATAAACTCATCTTT. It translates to CALGETPSPYWGMMLPFYTDKLIF.

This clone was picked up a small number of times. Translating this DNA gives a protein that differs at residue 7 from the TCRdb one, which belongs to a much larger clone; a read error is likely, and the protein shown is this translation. The CDR3 reads CACDTVLLGATGDDKLIF. Written as DNA, the CDR3 is TGTGCCTGTGACACGGTTTTACTGGGGGCTACGGGAGACGATAAACTCATCTTT. This rearrangement joins TRDV2 to TRDJ1; 8 bases map to TRDD3. TCRdb lists no J gene, so it was determined here by aligning the DNA to germline. The CDR3 sequence is 18 residues long. V dropped 1 base and J dropped 4; count of bases not matched to a gene: 16. Germline assignment: CDR1 GEAIGNYY and CDR2 EKD.

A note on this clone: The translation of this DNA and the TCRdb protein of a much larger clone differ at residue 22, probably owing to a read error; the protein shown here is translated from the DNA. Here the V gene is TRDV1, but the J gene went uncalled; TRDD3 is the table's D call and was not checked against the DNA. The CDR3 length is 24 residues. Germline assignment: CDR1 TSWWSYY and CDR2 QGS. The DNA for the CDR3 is TGTGCTCTTGGGGAACCCCGTACTACCAACATCAAATCACTGGGGGATCCGGTCGTCGATAAACCCATCTTT. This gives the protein CALGEPRTTNIKSLGDPVVDKPIF.

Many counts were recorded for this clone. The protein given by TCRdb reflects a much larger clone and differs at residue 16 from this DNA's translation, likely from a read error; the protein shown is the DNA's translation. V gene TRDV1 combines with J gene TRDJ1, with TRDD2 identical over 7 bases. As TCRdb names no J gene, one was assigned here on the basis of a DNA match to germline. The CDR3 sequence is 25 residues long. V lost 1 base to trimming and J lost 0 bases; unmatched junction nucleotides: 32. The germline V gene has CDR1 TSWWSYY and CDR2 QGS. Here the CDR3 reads CALGEPHFLRGSLRWEASYTDKLIF. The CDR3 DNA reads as TGTGCTCTTGGGGAACCTCATTTCCTACGGGGTTCGTTACGCTGGGAAGCCTCCTACACCGATAAACTCATCTTT.

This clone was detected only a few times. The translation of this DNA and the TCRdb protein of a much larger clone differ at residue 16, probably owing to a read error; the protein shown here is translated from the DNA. The DNA of the CDR3 is TGTGCTCTTGGGGAATCGGCCTACCTTATACTGGGGATCTACACCAATAAACTCATCTTT. Its protein is CALGESAYLILGIYTNKLIF. The rearrangement links TRDV1 to TRDJ1; 7 nucleotides match TRDD3. As TCRdb names no J gene, one was assigned here on the basis of a DNA match to germline. The CDR3 sequence is 20 residues long. CDR1 and CDR2 from the germline V gene are TSWWSYY and QGS.

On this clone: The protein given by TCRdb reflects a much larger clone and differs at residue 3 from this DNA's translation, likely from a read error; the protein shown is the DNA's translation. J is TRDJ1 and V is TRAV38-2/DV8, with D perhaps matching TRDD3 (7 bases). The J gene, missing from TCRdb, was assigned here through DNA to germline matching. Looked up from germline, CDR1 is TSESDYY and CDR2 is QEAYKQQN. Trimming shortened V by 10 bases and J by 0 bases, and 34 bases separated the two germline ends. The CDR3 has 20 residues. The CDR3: CAHWRISYLGAPGNTDKLIF. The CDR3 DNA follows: TGTGCTCATTGGCGGATTTCCTATCTGGGGGCCCCGGGCAACACCGATAAACTCATCTTT.

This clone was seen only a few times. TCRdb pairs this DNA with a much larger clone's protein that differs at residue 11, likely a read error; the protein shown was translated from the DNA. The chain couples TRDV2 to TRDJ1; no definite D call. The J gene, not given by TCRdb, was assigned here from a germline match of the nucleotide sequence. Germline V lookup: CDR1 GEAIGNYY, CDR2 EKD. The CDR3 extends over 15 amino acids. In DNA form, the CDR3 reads TGTGCCTGTGACACCGTGTCCTCCCACACCTATAAACTCATCTTT. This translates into CACDTVSSHTYKLIF.

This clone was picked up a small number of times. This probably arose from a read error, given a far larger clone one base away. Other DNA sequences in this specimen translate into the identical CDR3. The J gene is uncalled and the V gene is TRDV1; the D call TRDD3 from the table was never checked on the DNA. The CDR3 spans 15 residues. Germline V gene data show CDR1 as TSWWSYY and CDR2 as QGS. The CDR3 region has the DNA TGTGCTCTTGGGGAGGTACTGGGGGACACTGATAAACTAATCTTT. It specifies CALGEVLGDTDKLIF.

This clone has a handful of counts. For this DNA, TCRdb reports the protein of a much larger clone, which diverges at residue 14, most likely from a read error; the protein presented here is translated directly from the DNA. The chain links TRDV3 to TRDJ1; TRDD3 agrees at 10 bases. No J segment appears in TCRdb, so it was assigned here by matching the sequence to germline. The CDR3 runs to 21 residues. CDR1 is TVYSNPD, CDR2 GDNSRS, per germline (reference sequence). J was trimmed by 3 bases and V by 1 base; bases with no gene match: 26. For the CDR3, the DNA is TGTGCCTTTATAATTAACCCTCGATACATTGGGGGATACACTGTAGCCGATAAACTCATCTTT. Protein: CAFIINPRYIGGYTVADKLIF.

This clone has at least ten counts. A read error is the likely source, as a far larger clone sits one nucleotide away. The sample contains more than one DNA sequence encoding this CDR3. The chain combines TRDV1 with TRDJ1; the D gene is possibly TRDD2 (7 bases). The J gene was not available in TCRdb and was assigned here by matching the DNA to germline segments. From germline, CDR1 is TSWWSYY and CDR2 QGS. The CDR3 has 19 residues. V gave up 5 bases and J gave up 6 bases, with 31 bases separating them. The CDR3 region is CALGKAIFLLGWGWNKLIF. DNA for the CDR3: TGTGCTCTTGGGAAGGCTATATTCCTACTCGGCTGGGGATGGAATAAACTCATCTTT.

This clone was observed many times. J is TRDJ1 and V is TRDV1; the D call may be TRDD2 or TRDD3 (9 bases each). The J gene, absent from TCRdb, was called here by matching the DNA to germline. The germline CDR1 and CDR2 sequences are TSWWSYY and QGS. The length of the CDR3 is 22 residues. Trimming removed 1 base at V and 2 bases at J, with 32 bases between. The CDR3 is CALGEPRPSYGGYPRGTDKLIF. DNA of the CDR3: TGTGCTCTTGGGGAACCCCGGCCTTCCTACGGGGGATACCCTCGGGGGACCGATAAACTCATCTTT.